Shown below are 21 T cell receptor beta chains from a single sample sequenced in a study of beta chain features in type 1 diabetes. Findings and limits, study-wide: Across all four CD4+ subsets, people with type 1 diabetes showed modestly shorter TCRB CDR3s.

These TCRs are of unknown antigen specificity. What was sequenced were expressed TCRB transcripts, since all of the isolated RNA had been reverse transcribed. Repertoires were generated with immunoSEQ multiplex PCR, while TCRdb's copy carries only in-frame clones and drops some. The sample contains around 600,000 clones, around 12% of which appear only once. Sequenced input: naive CD4+ T cells from blood. These receptors were obtained from a man aged 25-40 years with type 1 diabetes.

The chain recombines TRBV25-1 with TRBJ1-1; tentative D call: TRBD1 (5 bases). The CDR3 spans 14 residues. V was clipped by 7 bases and J by 0 bases, with 12 bases between them. CDR1 and CDR2 (germline): MGHDK, SYGVNS. The CDR3 coding sequence is TGTGCCAGCACCCGGGACCGTTTGAACACTGAAGCTTTCTTT. Translated: CASTRDRLNTEAFF.

This clone was seen only a few times. The chain employs TRBV7-2 and TRBJ2-7; either TRBD1 or TRBD2 may supply D (5 bases each). The CDR3 is 15 residues long. Germline CDR1 SGHTA, CDR2 FQGNSA. Trimming removed 0 bases at V and 4 bases at J, with 13 bases between. CDR3 residues: CASSLASGTEYEQYF. The DNA for the CDR3 is TGTGCCAGCAGCTTAGCCTCCGGGACGGAATACGAGCAGTACTTC. Looking up the rest from reference TRBV7-2 and TRBJ2-7 gives the full variable domain: GAGVSQSPSNKVTEKGKDVELRCDPISGHTALYWYRQSLGQGLEFLIYFQGNSAPDKSGLPSDRFSAERTGGSVSTLTIQRTQQEDSAVYLCASSLASGTEYEQYFGPGTRLTVT.

The chain joins TRBV7-2 to TRBJ2-7, with 10 bases that match TRBD1. This CDR3 is built from 15 residues. The V and J ends lost 5 bases and 2 bases, in that order; junction bases with no gene match: 6. Per the germline V gene, CDR1 is SGHTA and CDR2 is FQGNSA. CDR3 loop: CASSPRGQGPYEQYF. The CDR3 DNA is TGTGCCAGCAGCCCAAGGGGACAGGGGCCCTACGAGCAGTACTTC.

The V call is TRBV19, the J call TRBJ2-7; 8 nucleotides agree with TRBD1. V shed 5 bases and J 4 bases; nucleotides not matched to a gene: 4. Looked up from germline, CDR1 is LNHDA and CDR2 is SQIVND (reference sequence). This CDR3 has 13 amino acids. CDR3 nucleotide sequence: TGTGCCAGTAGTGCCAGGACAGGGTACGAGCAGTACTTC. Its protein product is CASSARTGYEQYF.

The rearrangement links TRBV25-1 to TRBJ2-1; TRBD2 is a possible D gene (5 bases). The germline V gene has CDR1 MGHDK and CDR2 SYGVNS. The V end lost 6 bases, the J end lost 0 bases, and 15 bases lay between the germline ends. CDR3 length: 16 amino acids. CDR3 loop: CASSGFSGSSYNEQFF. CDR3 nucleotides: TGTGCCAGCAGCGGTTTTTCGGGGAGCTCCTACAATGAGCAGTTCTTC.

In this sample, this clone turned up a few times. The chain carries TRBV28 and TRBJ2-3, with a possible D match to TRBD2 (6 bases). The germline V gene encodes CDR1 MDHEN and CDR2 SYDVKM. Trimming stripped 5 bases from V and 9 bases from J, with 12 bases between. This CDR3 has 12 amino acids. CDR3 protein: CASSPAGHTQYF. The DNA of the CDR3 is TGTGCCAGCAGTCCTGCGGGGCACACGCAGTATTTT.

The gene calls are TRBV14 and TRBJ1-6; D unclear. Germline loops: CDR1 SGHDN, CDR2 FVKESK. The CDR3 is 14 amino acids. The V end was cut by 3 bases, the J end by 9 bases, with 12 bases between. The CDR3: CASSHSGYRSPLHF. CDR3 nucleotides: TGTGCCAGCAGCCACTCTGGGTATCGTTCACCCCTCCACTTT.

This clone has just a few counts. The V gene is TRBV7-3, the J gene TRBJ2-3; 9 positions agree with TRBD2. The CDR3 runs 15 residues. Germline V gives CDR1 SGHTA, CDR2 FQGTGA. Unmatched junction bases numbered 3, after V lost 3 bases and J lost 2 bases. This CDR3 reads CASSLGLAATDTQYF. In DNA form, the CDR3 reads TGTGCCAGCAGCTTGGGACTAGCAGCCACAGATACGCAGTATTTT. Complete variable domain (other parts from reference TRBV7-3 and TRBJ2-3): GAGVSQTPSNKVTEKGKYVELRCDPISGHTALYWYRQSLGQGPEFLIYFQGTGAADDSGLPNDRFFAVRPEGSVSTLKIQRTERGDSAVYLCASSLGLAATDTQYFGPGTRLTVL.

This chain connects TRBV7-8 to TRBJ1-2; TRBD1 is a possible D gene (5 bases). The germline V gene encodes CDR1 SGHVS and CDR2 FQNEAQ. The CDR3 loop spans 11 amino acids. V lost 8 bases and J 14 bases, leaving 18 bases between the germline ends. The CDR3 sequence: CASGGGDLLTF. The DNA for the CDR3 is TGTGCCAGCGGCGGGGGAGACCTATTAACCTTC.

The chain combines TRBV6-5 with TRBJ1-1; D is undetermined. There are 16 residues in the CDR3. Germline CDR1 MNHEY, CDR2 SVGAGI. Between the trimmed V and J ends, which lost 4 bases and 1 base, there was a span of 16 bases. CDR3 sequence: CASSFLRGGGNTEAFF. In DNA, the CDR3 is TGTGCCAGCAGTTTCCTGCGAGGCGGCGGGAACACTGAAGCTTTCTTT.

J is TRBJ2-1 and V is TRBV7-3; no definite D call. The CDR3 contains 14 residues. The germline V gene has CDR1 SGHTA and CDR2 FQGTGA. V was pared by 2 bases and J by 7 bases, with 12 bases between. CDR3: CASSLGILGNEQFF. DNA of the CDR3: TGTGCCAGCAGCTTAGGTATTCTGGGAAATGAGCAGTTCTTC.

The chain couples TRBV2 to TRBJ2-7, with 7 bases lining up with TRBD1. Trimming removed 10 bases from V and 6 bases from J; junction bases left unmatched: 9. Germline CDR1 and CDR2: SNHLY and FYNNEI. The CDR3 covers 12 residues. The CDR3 nucleotides read TGTGCCACCCGGACAGGCCCCCTCGAGCAGTACTTC. This codes for CATRTGPLEQYF.

This clone was recorded a few times. The chain uses TRBV29-1 and TRBJ2-7, with D possibly TRBD1 on 6 matching bases. The V gene's germline CDR1 is SQVTM and CDR2 ANQGSEA. This CDR3 has 12 amino acids. Trimming pared 0 bases from V and 7 bases from J, leaving 10 bases between. CDR3 residues: CSVEEGAREQYF. CDR3 DNA sequence: TGCAGCGTTGAAGAGGGGGCTCGGGAGCAGTACTTC.

The chain couples TRBV20-1 to TRBJ1-5, with unresolved D. With 4 bases removed from V and 11 bases from J, the gap between germline ends came to 12 bases. This CDR3 comprises 11 residues. Germline V gene lookup returns CDR1 DFQATT and CDR2 SNEGSKA (reference sequence). The CDR3 nucleotides read TGCAGTGCTACCTCGTTGTCGGCCCAGCATTTT. Translating gives CSATSLSAQHF.

This clone was detected a few times. This chain joins TRBV14 and TRBJ1-5, with TRBD1 as a possible D gene (5 bases). V was clipped by 0 bases and J by 13 bases, with 13 bases between them. In germline, CDR1 is SGHDN, CDR2 FVKESK. The CDR3 has 13 residues. CDR3 amino acids: CASSQDQGGGQHF. The CDR3 nucleotides are TGTGCCAGCAGCCAAGATCAAGGCGGGGGTCAGCATTTT. Looking up the rest from reference TRBV14 and TRBJ1-5 gives the full variable domain: EAGVTQFPSHSVIEKGQTVTLRCDPISGHDNLYWYRRVMGKEIKFLLHFVKESKQDESGMPNNRFLAERTGGTYSTLKVQPAELEDSGVYFCASSQDQGGGQHFGDGTRLSIL.

V gene TRBV6-1 combines with J gene TRBJ2-3; D perhaps matches TRBD1 (5 bases). Trimming left V 3 bases short and J 14 bases short, with 18 bases between. The CDR3 loop spans 13 amino acids. Germline CDR1 is MNHNS and CDR2 is SASEGT. The CDR3, as DNA: TGTGCCAGCAGTGACCTTGCGACAGCTAGTCGGTATTTT. Translated, it gives CASSDLATASRYF.

The chain employs TRBV30 and TRBJ2-7; the match to TRBD2 covers 7 bases. Germline assignment: CDR1 GTSNPN and CDR2 SVGIG (reference sequence). Trimming removed 4 bases from V and 6 bases from J; junction bases left unmatched: 6. The CDR3 consists of 12 residues. CDR3 loop: CAWTGGFSEQYF. CDR3 bases: TGTGCCTGGACGGGAGGTTTTAGCGAGCAGTACTTC.

The chain uses TRBV4-2 and TRBJ1-1, with 7 bases that match TRBD1. The J segment lost 6 bases and the V segment lost 1 base, leaving 11 bases of the junction unmatched. The germline V gene has CDR1 LGHNA and CDR2 YNFKEQ. The CDR3 loop spans 16 amino acids. CDR3 sequence reads: CASSQGGWTGSPEAFF. The CDR3 nucleotides are TGTGCCAGCAGCCAAGGTGGGTGGACAGGCTCCCCTGAAGCTTTCTTT.

This chain joins TRBV7-2 and TRBJ2-5, with 8 bases lining up with TRBD2. V was clipped by 5 bases and J by 0 bases; unmatched bases: 2. CDR3 length: 14 residues. Germline V gene sequence: CDR1 SGHTA, CDR2 FQGNSA. Here the CDR3 DNA reads TGTGCCAGCAGCCGCGGGGGGAACCAAGAGACCCAGTACTTC. This gives the protein CASSRGGNQETQYF.

This clone was picked up a small number of times. The chain links TRBV5-1 to TRBJ2-2, with a tentative D call TRBD1 (6 bases). The CDR3 runs to 14 residues. The V gene's germline CDR1 is SGHRS and CDR2 YFSETQ. Trimming removed 4 bases at V and 4 bases at J, with 11 bases between. The DNA of the CDR3 is TGCGCCAGCAGCGCATTGGACAGCACCGGGGAGCTGTTTTTT. It translates to CASSALDSTGELFF.

V usage is TRBV11-3 and J usage is TRBJ2-7, with D perhaps matching TRBD1 (6 bases). The CDR3 has 13 residues. Germline V gene data show CDR1 as SGHNT and CDR2 as YENEEA. Deletions cut 5 bases from V and 10 bases from J, with 18 bases between. The CDR3 DNA follows: TGTGCCAGCAGCCCCAACCGACAGGCTCTACAGTACTTC. This codes for CASSPNRQALQYF.